A selection of T cell receptor beta chains follows, all from one sample in a study of T cell repertoires in cytomegalovirus infection. These receptors' antigens are unknown. One entry per CDR3 protein results from TCRdb running MiXCR on the reads. The sample has over 100,000 distinct CDR3 sequences; 25% to 30% are singletons. This material consisted of CD8+ T cells from cultured PBMCs, taken from culture after CMV antigen stimulation. The receptors were sampled from a human donor in good health (CMV status not recorded). Some clones in this sample may be carry-over from other donors' samples. Both conserved end residues are part of each CDR3. A D gene is named only where the DNA matches it firmly. Clone sizes are given selectively: once, few, many, or a class where the clone is expanded.

j_call: TRBJ2-2
clone_size: many
v_call: TRBV4-1
d_call: .
cdr3_nt: TGCGCCAGCAGCCGAGACTATGGGGGTGACACCGGGGAGCTGTTTTTT
cdr3_aa: CASSRDYGGDTGELFF

j_call: TRBJ2-1
clone_size: few
v_call: TRBV2
d_call: .
cdr3_nt: TGTGCCAGCAGTGGTTGGGGGAGCTCCTACAATGAGCAGTTCTTC
cdr3_aa: CASSGWGSSYNEQFF

j_call: TRBJ2-5
clone_size: .
v_call: TRBV6-1
d_call: TRBD1
cdr3_nt: TGTGCCAGCAGAGGACAGGATTTTATAGAGACCCAGTACTTC
cdr3_aa: CASRGQDFIETQYF

j_call: TRBJ2-7
clone_size: .
v_call: TRBV12-3/TRBV12-4
d_call: TRBD2
cdr3_nt: TGTGCCAGCAGTTTATTTAGCGGGGGCCTCTACGAGCAGTACTTC
cdr3_aa: CASSLFSGGLYEQYF

j_call: TRBJ2-7
clone_size: .
v_call: TRBV7-6
d_call: TRBD1
cdr3_nt: TGTGCCAGCAGCTTAGGACAGGGTTATCCGAACGAGCAGTACTTC
cdr3_aa: CASSLGQGYPNEQYF

j_call: TRBJ1-4
clone_size: .
v_call: TRBV12-3/TRBV12-4
d_call: TRBD1
cdr3_nt: TGTGCCAGCTCTGGGGGACAGGGTCCAGAAAAACTGTTTTTT
cdr3_aa: CASSGGQGPEKLFF

j_call: TRBJ2-1
clone_size: .
v_call: TRBV9
d_call: .
cdr3_nt: TGTGCCAGCAGCGTAGAGGGGGATGGCAATGAGCAGTTCTTC
cdr3_aa: CASSVEGDGNEQFF

j_call: TRBJ1-5
clone_size: .
v_call: TRBV6-5
d_call: .
cdr3_nt: TGTGCCAGCAGCCCTGGGCCGAGCAATCAGCCCCAGCATTTT
cdr3_aa: CASSPGPSNQPQHF

j_call: TRBJ2-1
clone_size: many
v_call: TRBV28
d_call: TRBD2
cdr3_nt: TGTGCCAGCAGTGGAATCCGGGACTACTACAATGAGCAGTTCTTC
cdr3_aa: CASSGIRDYYNEQFF

j_call: TRBJ1-2
clone_size: .
v_call: TRBV4-2
d_call: TRBD1
cdr3_nt: TGTGCCAGCAGCCAGGACAGGGGGCTTGGCTACACCTTC
cdr3_aa: CASSQDRGLGYTF

j_call: TRBJ2-6
clone_size: few
v_call: TRBV15
d_call: TRBD1
cdr3_nt: TGTGCCACCCTCGATATAGGGGGCACGGCTGGGACGAGCTCTGGGGCCAACGTCCTGACTTTC
cdr3_aa: CATLDIGGTAGTSSGANVLTF

j_call: TRBJ1-5
clone_size: .
v_call: TRBV28
d_call: .
cdr3_nt: TGTGCCAGCACCCCTGTTCGGCAGGGCTCTAATCAGCCCCAGCATTTT
cdr3_aa: CASTPVRQGSNQPQHF

j_call: TRBJ2-5
clone_size: .
v_call: TRBV7-9
d_call: TRBD2
cdr3_nt: TGTGCCAGCAGCTTCCTAAGCGGGGGGGAAGAGACCCAGTACTTC
cdr3_aa: CASSFLSGGEETQYF

j_call: TRBJ2-2
clone_size: many
v_call: TRBV7-8
d_call: TRBD2
cdr3_nt: TGTGCCAGCAGCTTAAGGAATAGCGGGGGCCCTAACACCGGGGAGCTGTTTTTT
cdr3_aa: CASSLRNSGGPNTGELFF

j_call: TRBJ2-3
clone_size: .
v_call: TRBV20-1
d_call: .
cdr3_nt: TGCAGTGCTAGAGGCATACTAGAGTCAGATACGCAGTATTTT
cdr3_aa: CSARGILESDTQYF

j_call: TRBJ2-1
clone_size: .
v_call: TRBV29-1
d_call: .
cdr3_nt: TGCAGCGTGTATTGGACGGGCTGGAATGAGCAGTTCTTC
cdr3_aa: CSVYWTGWNEQFF

j_call: TRBJ1-1
clone_size: .
v_call: TRBV6-6
d_call: .
cdr3_nt: TGTGCCAGCAGTTACGGGGTGTTTCTGGCTGAAGCTTTCTTT
cdr3_aa: CASSYGVFLAEAFF

j_call: TRBJ2-7
clone_size: .
v_call: TRBV12-3/TRBV12-4
d_call: TRBD1
cdr3_nt: TGTGCCAGCAGACGGACAGGGGACTTCCACGAGCAGTACTTC
cdr3_aa: CASRRTGDFHEQYF

j_call: TRBJ2-5
clone_size: .
v_call: TRBV5-8
d_call: .
cdr3_nt: TGTGCCAGCAGCCGACTGGGGTGGGAGACCCAGTACTTC
cdr3_aa: CASSRLGWETQYF

j_call: TRBJ1-1
clone_size: .
v_call: TRBV25-1
d_call: .
cdr3_nt: TGTGCCAGCAGTGTCCCAGGGGATATCGCTGAAGCTTTCTTT
cdr3_aa: CASSVPGDIAEAFF

j_call: TRBJ1-1
clone_size: .
v_call: TRBV6-1
d_call: .
cdr3_nt: TGTGCCAGCACCCACGGAACAGTAAACACTGAAGCTTTCTTT
cdr3_aa: CASTHGTVNTEAFF

j_call: TRBJ2-2
clone_size: few
v_call: TRBV5-1
d_call: .
cdr3_nt: TGCGCCAGCAGCTTACCCTCGAACACCGGGGAGCTGTTTTTT
cdr3_aa: CASSLPSNTGELFF

j_call: TRBJ2-2
clone_size: .
v_call: TRBV28
d_call: TRBD2
cdr3_nt: TGTGCCAGCAGTTTACCTCGGACTAGCGGGGGTGCCGTGTCAGACACCGGGGAGCTGTTTTTT
cdr3_aa: CASSLPRTSGGAVSDTGELFF

j_call: TRBJ2-7
clone_size: .
v_call: TRBV28
d_call: .
cdr3_nt: TGTGCCAGCAGCAATAGACGGACCCTACCTTACGAGCAGTACTTC
cdr3_aa: CASSNRRTLPYEQYF

j_call: TRBJ1-5
clone_size: .
v_call: TRBV12-3/TRBV12-4
d_call: .
cdr3_nt: TGTGCCAGCAGTCCGTCGGGGCTAGACAATCAGCCCCAGCATTTT
cdr3_aa: CASSPSGLDNQPQHF

j_call: TRBJ2-5
clone_size: .
v_call: TRBV6-1
d_call: TRBD1
cdr3_nt: TGTGCCAGCAGAGACAGGGGAGAGACCCAGTACTTC
cdr3_aa: CASRDRGETQYF

j_call: TRBJ2-1
clone_size: many
v_call: TRBV7-2
d_call: TRBD2
cdr3_nt: TGTGCCAGCAGCTTATCTAGCGGGGGGGCACGCGAGCAGTTCTTC
cdr3_aa: CASSLSSGGAREQFF

j_call: TRBJ1-5
clone_size: .
v_call: TRBV4-1
d_call: .
cdr3_nt: TGCGCCAGCAGCCAAGACCAAGGACAGTCCAATCAGCCCCAGCATTTT
cdr3_aa: CASSQDQGQSNQPQHF

j_call: TRBJ2-3
clone_size: few
v_call: TRBV3-1
d_call: .
cdr3_nt: TGTGCCAGCAGCCAAGTCGCCGGGCCCCGCGATACGCAGTATTTT
cdr3_aa: CASSQVAGPRDTQYF